This T cell receptor beta chain is drawn from a study of blood T cell repertoires in COVID-19. The table lists this clone with a count of one. Using immunoSEQ multiplex PCR, the repertoire was profiled, and TCRdb retains in-frame clones only, with some absent. The profile shows some 190,000 clones, around 80% of them singletons. Sequenced material: peripheral blood. The sequence came from a woman aged 55 to 70 with COVID-19, enrolled during active disease.

CDR3 DNA: TGTGCCAGCCGGACAGGGAACTATGGCTACACCTTC. Translation: CASRTGNYGYTF. This chain connects TRBV3-1 (or the pseudogene TRBV3-2) to TRBJ1-2; 8 bases fit TRBD1. The CDR3 is made up of 12 amino acids. V trimming: 8 bases; J trimming: 2 bases; junction bases outside the gene matches: 1. In germline, CDR1 is LGHDT, CDR2 YNNKEL (reference sequence).